This entry concerns a single T cell receptor (beta chain). What it binds is not known. The data were obtained in a study of T-cell memory formation after mild COVID-19. Notes on the study in general: Clones from the second wave (peaking day 37) had unconfirmed SARS-CoV-2 specificity. Clones that contracted clustered mainly in CM and EM if CD4+ and in EMRA if CD8+. Clones that got smaller from day 15 to 85 had even CD4/CD8, while clones growing later tipped toward CD4+.

Germline lookup yields CDR1 LNHDA and CDR2 SQIVND (reference sequence). The CDR3 runs to 14 residues. The trim removed 8 bases at V and 7 bases at J, leaving 8 bases unmatched. TCRdb fed the 5' RACE reads into MiXCR, producing one record per CDR3 protein. The table has 550,000 to 700,000 distinct CDR3 sequences, roughly 17% seen once. The receptor comes from an adult woman who had mild COVID-19 (a few samples of this study predate the infection). Cell type and time point are not known. This chain joins TRBV19 and TRBJ1-5; 10 bases map to TRBD1. The sequencing input was PBMCs or a T cell subset sorted from them (not recorded which). The CDR3 protein is CASCRRTGGQPQHF. The CDR3 DNA follows: TGTGCCAGTTGTCGGCGGACAGGGGGACAGCCCCAGCATTTT.